The TCR beta chain described here comes from a study of shared clonotypes between healthy human individuals. Sequenced by immunoSEQ multiplex PCR; TCRdb stores in-frame clones only, minus some. Counted here are about 2 million clones, about 94% occurring once; the ten biggest clones make up roughly 1%. Cells designated naive CD8 were CD45RO-negative and were positively selected for CCR7, with terminally differentiated effector memory CD45RA+ cells excluded. This clonotype was obtained from a man in his late teens or twenties in good health. Specimen: naive CD8+ T cells sorted from blood.

The CDR3 sequence: CASSPSVMSGINEKLFF. The CDR3 coding sequence is TGTGCCAGCAGTCCCTCAGTGATGTCAGGGATAAATGAAAAACTGTTTTTT. V usage is TRBV28 and J usage is TRBJ1-4; TRBD1 might be the D (5 bases). Trimming took off 5 bases at V and 5 bases at J, with 21 bases between the two ends. The CDR3 has 17 residues. Looked up from germline, CDR1 is MDHEN and CDR2 is SYDVKM.